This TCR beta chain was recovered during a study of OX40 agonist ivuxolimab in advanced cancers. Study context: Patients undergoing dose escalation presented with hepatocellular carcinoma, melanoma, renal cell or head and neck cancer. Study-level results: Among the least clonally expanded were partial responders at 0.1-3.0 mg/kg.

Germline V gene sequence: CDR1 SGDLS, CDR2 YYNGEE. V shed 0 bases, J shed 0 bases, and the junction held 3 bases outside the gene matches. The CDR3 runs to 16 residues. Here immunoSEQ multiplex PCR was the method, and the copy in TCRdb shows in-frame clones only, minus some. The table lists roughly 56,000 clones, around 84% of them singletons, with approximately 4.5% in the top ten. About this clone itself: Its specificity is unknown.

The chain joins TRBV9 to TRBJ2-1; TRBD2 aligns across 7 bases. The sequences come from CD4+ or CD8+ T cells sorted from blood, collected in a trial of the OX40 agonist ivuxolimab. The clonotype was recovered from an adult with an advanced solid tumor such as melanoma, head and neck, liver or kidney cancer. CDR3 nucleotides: TGTGCCAGCAGCGTAGAAAGCGGGGACTCCTACAATGAGCAGTTCTTC. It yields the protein CASSVESGDSYNEQFF.